This TCR beta chain was identified in a study of cytomegalovirus exposure and HLA in healthy donors. Whole-study context: There were approximately 85 million unique TCRs (from HLA-typed donors) in an early data release.

In its sample, this clone was seen once. The target antigen is unknown. Use of 60 Vbeta and 13 Jbeta primers characterized the PCR. Assay: immunoSEQ multiplex PCR; the TCRdb copy retains only in-frame clones and omits some. This sample has approximately 150,000 clones, with less than 85% found just once. Study observations and caveats: A missense DCLRE1C variant was associated with V- and J-gene trimming of TCR beta chains in a later analysis, and an independent cohort replicated the association. A later analysis revealed that TCR association rates differed between HLA loci, peaking at DRB1 and bottoming out at HLA-C. After further analysis at a later stage, 16,951 TCR beta sequences were associated with HLA alleles at 0.05 false discovery rate.

Sequences were obtained from PBMCs. The source of this sequence is a man aged 35 to 55 in good health and CMV-seronegative.

The CDR3 region has the DNA TGTGCCAGCAAAAGGTCCGGGACAGGGTCTGGGGCCAACGTCCTGACTTTC. It encodes CASKRSGTGSGANVLTF. The V gene is TRBV9, the J gene TRBJ2-6; TRBD1 aligns across 9 bases. Germline V gene sequence: CDR1 SGDLS, CDR2 YYNGEE. Trimming took 6 bases from V and 1 from J; bases not matched to a gene: 8. There are 17 residues in the CDR3.